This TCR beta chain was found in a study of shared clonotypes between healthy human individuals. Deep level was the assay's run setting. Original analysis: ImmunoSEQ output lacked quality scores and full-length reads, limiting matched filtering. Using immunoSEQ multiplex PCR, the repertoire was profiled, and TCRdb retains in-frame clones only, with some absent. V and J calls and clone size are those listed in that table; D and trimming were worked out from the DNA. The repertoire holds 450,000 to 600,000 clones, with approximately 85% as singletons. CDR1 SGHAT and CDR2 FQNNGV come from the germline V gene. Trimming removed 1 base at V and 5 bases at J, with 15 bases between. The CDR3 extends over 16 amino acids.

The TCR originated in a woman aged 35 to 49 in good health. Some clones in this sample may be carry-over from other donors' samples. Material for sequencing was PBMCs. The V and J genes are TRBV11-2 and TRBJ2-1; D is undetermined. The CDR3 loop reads CASSLGGSYWDNEQFF. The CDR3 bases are TGTGCCAGCAGCTTAGGAGGCAGCTATTGGGACAATGAGCAGTTCTTC.